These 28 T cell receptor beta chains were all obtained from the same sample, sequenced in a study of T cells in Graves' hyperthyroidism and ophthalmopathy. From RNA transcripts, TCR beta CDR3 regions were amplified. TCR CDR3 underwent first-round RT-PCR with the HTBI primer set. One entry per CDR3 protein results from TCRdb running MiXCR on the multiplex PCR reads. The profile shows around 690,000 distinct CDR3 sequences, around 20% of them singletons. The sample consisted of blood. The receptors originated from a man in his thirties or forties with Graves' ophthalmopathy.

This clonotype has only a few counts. The CDR3 is CASSLASGIIYEQYF. CDR3 bases: TGTGCCAGCAGCTTAGCTAGCGGGATAATTTACGAGCAGTACTTC. The chain carries TRBV7-9 and TRBJ2-7; 8 positions match TRBD2. With V trimmed by 0 bases and J by 4 bases, 5 bases remained unmatched. Looked up from germline, CDR1 is SEHNR and CDR2 is FQNEAQ (reference sequence). The CDR3 consists of 15 residues. The whole variable domain, remainder taken from reference TRBV7-9 and TRBJ2-7, is DTGVSQNPRHKITKRGQNVTFRCDPISEHNRLYWYRQTLGQGPEFLTYFQNEAQLEKSRLLSDRFSAERPKGSFSTLEIQRTEQGDSAMYLCASSLASGIIYEQYFGPGTRLTVT.

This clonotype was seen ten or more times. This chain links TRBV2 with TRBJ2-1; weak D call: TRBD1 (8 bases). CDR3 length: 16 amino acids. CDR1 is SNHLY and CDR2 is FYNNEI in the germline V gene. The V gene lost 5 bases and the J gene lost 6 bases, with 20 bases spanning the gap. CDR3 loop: CASSSLQGGSANEQFF. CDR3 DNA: TGTGCCAGCAGTTCCTTACAGGGGGGGTCCGCCAATGAGCAGTTCTTC.

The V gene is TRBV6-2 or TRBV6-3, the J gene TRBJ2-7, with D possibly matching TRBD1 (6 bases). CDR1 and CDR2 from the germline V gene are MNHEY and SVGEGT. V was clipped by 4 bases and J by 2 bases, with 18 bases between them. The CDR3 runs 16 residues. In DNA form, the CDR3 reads TGTGCCAGCAGTTCCCCGGGACATACGAAAACCTACGAGCAGTACTTC. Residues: CASSSPGHTKTYEQYF.

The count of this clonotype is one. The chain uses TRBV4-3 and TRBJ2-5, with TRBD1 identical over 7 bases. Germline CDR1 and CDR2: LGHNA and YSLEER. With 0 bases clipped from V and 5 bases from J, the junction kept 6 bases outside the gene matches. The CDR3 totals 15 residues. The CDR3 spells CASSQDRLGGETQYF. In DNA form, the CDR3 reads TGCGCCAGCAGCCAAGACCGTCTAGGGGGCGAGACCCAGTACTTC.

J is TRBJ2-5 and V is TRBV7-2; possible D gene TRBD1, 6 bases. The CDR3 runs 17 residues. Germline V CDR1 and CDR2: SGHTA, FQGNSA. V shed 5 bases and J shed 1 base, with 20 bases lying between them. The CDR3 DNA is TGTGCCAGCAGCCCGGGGTGGGGGACACCCCGCCAAGAGACCCAGTACTTC. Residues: CASSPGWGTPRQETQYF.

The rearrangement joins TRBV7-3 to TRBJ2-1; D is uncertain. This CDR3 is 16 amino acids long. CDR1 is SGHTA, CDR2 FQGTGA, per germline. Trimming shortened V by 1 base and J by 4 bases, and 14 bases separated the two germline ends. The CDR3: CASSLNLFGRYNEQFF. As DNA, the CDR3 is TGTGCCAGCAGCTTAAACCTTTTCGGGCGGTACAATGAGCAGTTCTTC.

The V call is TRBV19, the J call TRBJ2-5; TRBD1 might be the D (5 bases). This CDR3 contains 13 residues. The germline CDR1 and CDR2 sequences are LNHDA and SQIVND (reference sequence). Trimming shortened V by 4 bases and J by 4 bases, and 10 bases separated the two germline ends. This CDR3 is CASSNRKRETQYF. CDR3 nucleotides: TGTGCCAGTAGTAACAGGAAAAGAGAGACCCAGTACTTC.

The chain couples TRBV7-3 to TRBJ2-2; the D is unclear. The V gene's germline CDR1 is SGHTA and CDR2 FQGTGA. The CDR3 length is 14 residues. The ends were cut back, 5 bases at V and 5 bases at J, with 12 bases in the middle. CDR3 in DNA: TGTGCCAGCAGCGGACCACCCGGAACCGGGGAGCTGTTTTTT. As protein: CASSGPPGTGELFF.

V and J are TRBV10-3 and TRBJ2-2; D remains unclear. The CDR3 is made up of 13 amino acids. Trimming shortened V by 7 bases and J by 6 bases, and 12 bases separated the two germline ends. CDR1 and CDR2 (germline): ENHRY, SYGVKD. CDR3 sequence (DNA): TGTGCCATCACTACTGGGGTCGCCGGGGAGCTGTTTTTT. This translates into CAITTGVAGELFF.

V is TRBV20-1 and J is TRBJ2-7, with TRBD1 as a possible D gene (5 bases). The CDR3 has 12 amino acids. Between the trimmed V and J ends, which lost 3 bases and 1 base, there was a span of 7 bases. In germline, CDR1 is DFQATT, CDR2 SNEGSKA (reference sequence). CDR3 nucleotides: TGCAGTGCTAGCCAGGGATCCTACGAGCAGTACTTC. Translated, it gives CSASQGSYEQYF.

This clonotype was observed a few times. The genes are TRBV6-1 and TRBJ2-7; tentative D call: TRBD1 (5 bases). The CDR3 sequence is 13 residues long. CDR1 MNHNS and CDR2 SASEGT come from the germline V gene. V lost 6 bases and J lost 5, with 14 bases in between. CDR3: CASSRYQGNEQYF. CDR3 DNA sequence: TGTGCCAGCAGCCGATACCAGGGAAACGAGCAGTACTTC.

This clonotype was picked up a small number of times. The CDR3 bases are TGTGCCAGCAGCTTATTCACGGGAGCGCAGTACTTC. It codes for CASSLFTGAQYF. The V and J genes are TRBV12-3 or TRBV12-4 and TRBJ2-7; a weak D match, TRBD2 (6 bases). This CDR3 has 12 amino acids. The V and J ends lost 6 bases and 9 bases respectively, with 15 bases between them.

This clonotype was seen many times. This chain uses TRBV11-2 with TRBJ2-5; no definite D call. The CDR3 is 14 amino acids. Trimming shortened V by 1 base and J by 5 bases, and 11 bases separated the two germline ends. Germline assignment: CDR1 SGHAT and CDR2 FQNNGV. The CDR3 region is CASSLGVSQETQYF. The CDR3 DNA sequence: TGTGCCAGCAGCTTAGGGGTGTCGCAGGAGACCCAGTACTTC.

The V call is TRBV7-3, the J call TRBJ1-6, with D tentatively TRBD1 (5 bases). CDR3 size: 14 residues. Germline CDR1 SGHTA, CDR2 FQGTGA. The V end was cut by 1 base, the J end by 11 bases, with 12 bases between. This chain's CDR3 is CASSLNAGRTPLHF. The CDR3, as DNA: TGTGCCAGCAGCTTAAACGCAGGGAGGACACCCCTCCACTTT.

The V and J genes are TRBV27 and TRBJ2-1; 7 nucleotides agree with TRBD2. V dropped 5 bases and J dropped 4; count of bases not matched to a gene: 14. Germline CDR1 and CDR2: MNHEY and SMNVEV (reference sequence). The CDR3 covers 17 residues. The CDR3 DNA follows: TGTGCCAGCAGTCTGCCCCTTCGGGCTAGCGGATACAATGAGCAGTTCTTC. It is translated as CASSLPLRASGYNEQFF.

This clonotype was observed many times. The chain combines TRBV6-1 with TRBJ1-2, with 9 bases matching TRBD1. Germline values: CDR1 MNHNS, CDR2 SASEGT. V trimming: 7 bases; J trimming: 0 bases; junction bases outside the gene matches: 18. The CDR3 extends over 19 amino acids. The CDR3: CASIGWTGAANEANYGYTF. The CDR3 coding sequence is TGTGCCAGCATAGGTTGGACAGGGGCCGCAAACGAGGCTAACTATGGCTACACCTTC.

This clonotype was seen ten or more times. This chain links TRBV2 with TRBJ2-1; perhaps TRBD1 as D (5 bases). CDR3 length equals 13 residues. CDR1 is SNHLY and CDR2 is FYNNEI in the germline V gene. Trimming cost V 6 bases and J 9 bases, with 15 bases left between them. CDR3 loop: CASRGATLSEQFF. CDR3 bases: TGTGCCAGCAGAGGGGCCACACTGAGTGAGCAGTTCTTC.

CDR3 DNA: TGTGCCTCCGGGCCTTATCTCTCTGGGGCCAACGTCCTGACTTTC. The encoded protein is CASGPYLSGANVLTF. The chain carries TRBV27 and TRBJ2-6, with D uncertain. CDR1 and CDR2 from the germline V gene are MNHEY and SMNVEV (reference sequence). The length of the CDR3 is 15 residues. V was shortened by 11 bases and J by 0 bases, with 14 bases between the two germline ends.

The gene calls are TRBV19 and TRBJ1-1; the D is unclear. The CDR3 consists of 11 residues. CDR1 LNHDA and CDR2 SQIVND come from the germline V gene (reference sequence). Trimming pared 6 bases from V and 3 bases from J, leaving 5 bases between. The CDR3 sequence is CASSRHTEAFF. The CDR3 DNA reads TGTGCCAGTAGCCGACACACTGAAGCTTTCTTT.

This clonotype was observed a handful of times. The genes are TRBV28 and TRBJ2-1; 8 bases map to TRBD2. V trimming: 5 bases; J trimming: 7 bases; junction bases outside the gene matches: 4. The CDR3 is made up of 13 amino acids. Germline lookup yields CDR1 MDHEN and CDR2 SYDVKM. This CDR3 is CASSATSGNEQFF. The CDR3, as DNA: TGTGCCAGCAGTGCCACTAGCGGTAATGAGCAGTTCTTC.

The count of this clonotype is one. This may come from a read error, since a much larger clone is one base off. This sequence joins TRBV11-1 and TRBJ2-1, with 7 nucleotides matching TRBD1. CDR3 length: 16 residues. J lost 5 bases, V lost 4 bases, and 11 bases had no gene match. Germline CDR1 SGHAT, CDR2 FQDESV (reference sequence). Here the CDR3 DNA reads TGTGCCAGCAGCTCCATAAGACAGGGCGCCCACAATGAGCAGTTCTTC. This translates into CASSSIRQGAHNEQFF. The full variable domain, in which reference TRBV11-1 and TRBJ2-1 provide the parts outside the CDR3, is EAEVAQSPRYKITEKSQAVAFWCDPISGHATLYWYRQILGQGPELLVQFQDESVVDDSQLPKDRFSAERLKGVDSTLKIQPAELGDSAMYLCASSSIRQGAHNEQFFGPGTRLTVL.

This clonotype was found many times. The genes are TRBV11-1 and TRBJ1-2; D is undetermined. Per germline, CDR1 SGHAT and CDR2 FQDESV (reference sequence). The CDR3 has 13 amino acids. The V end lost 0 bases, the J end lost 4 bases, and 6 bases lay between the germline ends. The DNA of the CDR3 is TGTGCCAGCAGCTTAGCAGGGCCCTATGGCTACACCTTC. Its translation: CASSLAGPYGYTF.

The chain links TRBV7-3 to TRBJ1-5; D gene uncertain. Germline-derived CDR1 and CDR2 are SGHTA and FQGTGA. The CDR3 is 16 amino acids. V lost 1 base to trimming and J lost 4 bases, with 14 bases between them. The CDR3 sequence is CASSLNREGRNQPQHF. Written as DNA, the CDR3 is TGTGCCAGCAGCTTAAATCGGGAGGGAAGGAATCAGCCCCAGCATTTT.

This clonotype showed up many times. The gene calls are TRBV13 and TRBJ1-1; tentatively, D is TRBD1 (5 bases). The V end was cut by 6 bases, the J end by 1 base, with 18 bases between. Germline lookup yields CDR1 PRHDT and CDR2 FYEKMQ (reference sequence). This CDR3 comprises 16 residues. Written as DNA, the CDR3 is TGTGCCAGCAGAACCGTCGGGGGTAGGAGGAACACTGAAGCTTTCTTT. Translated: CASRTVGGRRNTEAFF.

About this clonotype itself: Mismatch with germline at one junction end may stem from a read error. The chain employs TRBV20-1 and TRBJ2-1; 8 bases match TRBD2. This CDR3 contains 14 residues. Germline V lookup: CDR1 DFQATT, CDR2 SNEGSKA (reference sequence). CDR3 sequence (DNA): TGCAGTGCCAGAGGCCAGCGGGGGAACAATGAGCAGTTCTTC. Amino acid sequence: CSARGQRGNNEQFF.

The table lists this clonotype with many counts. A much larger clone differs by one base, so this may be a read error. CDR3 bases: TGTGCCAGCATCCGGGGGAACACTGAAGCTTTCTTT. Protein sequence: CASIRGNTEAFF. The chain carries TRBV6-1 and TRBJ1-1; D unclear. The CDR3 has 12 residues. V was cut by 7 bases and J by 1 base, with 7 bases left in between. Germline CDR1 reads MNHNS; CDR2 reads SASEGT.

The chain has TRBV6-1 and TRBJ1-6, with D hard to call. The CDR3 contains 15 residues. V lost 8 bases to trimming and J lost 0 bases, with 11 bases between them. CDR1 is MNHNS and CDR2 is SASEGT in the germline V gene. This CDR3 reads CASYQGSSYNSPLHF. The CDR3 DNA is TGTGCCAGCTACCAAGGATCCTCCTATAATTCACCCCTCCACTTT.

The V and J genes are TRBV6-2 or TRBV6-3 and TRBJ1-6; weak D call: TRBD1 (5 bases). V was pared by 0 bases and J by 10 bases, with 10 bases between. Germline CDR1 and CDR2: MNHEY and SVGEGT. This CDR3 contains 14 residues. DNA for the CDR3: TGTGCCAGCAGTTACTCGAAGGGGAGATCACCCCTCCACTTT. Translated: CASSYSKGRSPLHF.